This TCR beta chain originates from a study of T cell repertoires in cytomegalovirus infection (dated by TCRdb to the late 2010s). Describing the broader study: Recently identified HLA-C-restricted CMV epitopes, whose presentation resists viral immunomodulation, were targeted by peptide stimulations together with well-studied HLA-B-restricted epitopes. Because public TCR beta signatures pointed to carriage of CMV infection together with the matching HLA type, the HLA type of each donor mattered for the analysis.

These reads were obtained on an Illumina HiSeq 1500. TCRdb trimmed the raw reads at Q25, called clones with MiXCR and kept productive beta chains. Rows with one shared CDR3 protein collapse into an entry with the most common genes and DNA. For this sample the table gives roughly 860,000 distinct CDR3 sequences, of which approximately 29% were detected only once. Jointly, the top ten make up over 10% of the sample. General findings and caveats noted by the study authors: The ex vivo response was dominated by HLA-C-restricted CMV-specific TCR beta clonotypes, and the single most frequent clonotype in two of eight donors was supplied by these HLA-C-restricted clonotypes. Cumulative frequency of public TCR beta family members discriminated carriers of CMV infection plus the relevant HLA type in this cohort and an independent approximately 350-donor cohort.

Reading from cysteine to phenylalanine, the CDR3 counts 13 amino acids. Here the CDR3 DNA is all that survives: 39 bases in frame from base 1. CDR1 and CDR2 are drawn from the germline V gene (reference sequence): DFQATT, SNEGSKA. Deletion took 3 bases off V and 1 base off J, with a span of 9 bases between the germline ends. The sample's treatment or condition, from its label and the paper: in vitro stimulation with specific CMV peptide epitopes to enrich CMV-specific T cells. This clonotype has only a few counts. There is no known antigen for this receptor. No per-base quality is available; no much larger clone lies one base away.

This clonotype originated in a human donor in good health (CMV status not recorded). Some clones in this sample may be carry-over from other donors' samples. The chain is made from TRBV20-1 and TRBJ1-1, with the D gene call left open. Sequenced material: cultured CD8+ T cells from PBMCs, taken from culture after CMV antigen stimulation. In nucleotide form, the sequence is TGCAGTGCTAGCGTCGGAGAGAACACTGAAGCTTTCTTT. It is translated as CSASVGENTEAFF.